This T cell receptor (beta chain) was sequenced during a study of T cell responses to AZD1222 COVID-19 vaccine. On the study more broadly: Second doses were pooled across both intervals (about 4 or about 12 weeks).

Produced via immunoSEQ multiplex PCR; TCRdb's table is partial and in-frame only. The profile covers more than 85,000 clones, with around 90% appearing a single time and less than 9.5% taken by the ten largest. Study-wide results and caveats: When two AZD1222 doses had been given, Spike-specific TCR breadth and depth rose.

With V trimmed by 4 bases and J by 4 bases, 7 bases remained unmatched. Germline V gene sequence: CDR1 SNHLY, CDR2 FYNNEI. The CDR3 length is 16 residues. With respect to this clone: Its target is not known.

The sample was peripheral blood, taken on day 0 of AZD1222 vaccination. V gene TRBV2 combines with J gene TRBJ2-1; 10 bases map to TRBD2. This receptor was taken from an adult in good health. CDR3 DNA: TGTGCCAGCAGTGCGCGGACTAGCGGTTCTTACAATGAGCAGTTCTTC. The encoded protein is CASSARTSGSYNEQFF.